Each of the 8 T cell receptor beta chains below was sequenced from the same sample in a study of blood T cells in healthy people across ages. Together with a sample-barcoded 5' primer, a J-beta primer mix was included in a second PCR lasting roughly 7 to 11 cycles. TCRdb called the 5' RACE reads again in MiXCR, with one record for every CDR3 protein. The data contain 1.5 million to 2 million distinct CDR3 sequences, 49% of them singletons. The sequenced sample was blood. These receptors all come from a woman aged 40 to 50 in good health.

This sequence joins TRBV28 and TRBJ2-7; no firm D call. Trimming stripped 6 bases from V and 4 bases from J, with 10 bases between. The germline gives CDR1 MDHEN, CDR2 SYDVKM. The CDR3 loop spans 12 amino acids. DNA for the CDR3: TGTGCCAGCAGAAACAGTCAATACGAGCAGTACTTC. As protein: CASRNSQYEQYF.

The chain employs TRBV20-1 and TRBJ2-4; 8 bases map to TRBD1. With 4 bases clipped from V and 4 bases from J, the junction kept 9 bases outside the gene matches. The CDR3 spans 15 residues. Germline assignment: CDR1 DFQATT and CDR2 SNEGSKA (reference sequence). The CDR3 is CSATLLGQGKNIQYF. The CDR3 DNA is TGCAGTGCTACCCTTCTAGGACAGGGTAAAAACATTCAGTACTTC.

The chain uses TRBV20-1 and TRBJ1-1, with TRBD1 matching over 12 bases. The V gene's germline CDR1 is DFQATT and CDR2 SNEGSKA (reference sequence). The CDR3 extends over 16 amino acids. Losses at the gene ends were 6 bases for V and 5 bases for J; bases not matched to a gene: 13. The CDR3 DNA reads as TGCAGTGCCTGGGGACAGGGGGCGGTAAGGGGGACTGAAGCTTTCTTT. It encodes CSAWGQGAVRGTEAFF.

CDR3 nucleotide sequence: TGTGCCACCAGTGACCCGGGACAGGGGGGATATGAGCAGTTCTTC. This sequence encodes CATSDPGQGGYEQFF. V and J are TRBV24-1 and TRBJ2-1; 11 nucleotides agree with TRBD1. This CDR3 comprises 15 residues. Germline CDR1 reads KGHDR; CDR2 reads SFDVKD. V trimming: 4 bases; J trimming: 8 bases; junction bases outside the gene matches: 6.

The rearrangement uses TRBV6-2 or TRBV6-3 and TRBJ2-1, with 11 bases that match TRBD1. Unmatched junction bases numbered 7, after V lost 7 bases and J lost 8 bases. Germline V lookup: CDR1 MNHEY, CDR2 SVGEGT. The CDR3 length is 14 residues. CDR3 loop: CASIRTGGDHEQFF. The CDR3 DNA follows: TGTGCCAGCATTAGGACAGGGGGCGACCATGAGCAGTTCTTC.

CDR3 DNA: TGTGCCAGCGGACCGCAGGGGGTGACAGAAAAACTGTTTTTT. It is translated as CASGPQGVTEKLFF. This rearrangement joins TRBV28 to TRBJ1-4; 7 bases line up with TRBD1. The CDR3 loop spans 14 amino acids. V shed 8 bases, J shed 8 bases, and the junction held 11 bases outside the gene matches. From germline, CDR1 is MDHEN and CDR2 SYDVKM.

The chain recombines TRBV20-1 with TRBJ2-3, with 9 bases that match TRBD2. Germline V gives CDR1 DFQATT, CDR2 SNEGSKA (reference sequence). With 2 bases clipped from V and 3 bases from J, the junction kept 12 bases outside the gene matches. The length of the CDR3 is 17 residues. CDR3 coding DNA: TGCAGTGCTAGATTACCTTACAGCGGGGGGATAACAGATACGCAGTATTTT. Translation: CSARLPYSGGITDTQYF.

The J gene is TRBJ2-7, the V gene TRBV20-1; D ambiguous. Germline V CDR1 and CDR2: DFQATT, SNEGSKA (reference sequence). The CDR3 consists of 14 residues. The V and J ends lost 0 bases and 2 bases respectively, with 11 bases between them. CDR3 DNA: TGCAGTGCTAGAGATCCGGTCTGGCCCTACGAGCAGTACTTC. It translates to CSARDPVWPYEQYF.